This T cell receptor beta chain was recovered during a study of T cells after yellow fever vaccination. Study results and limitations: Boosting was followed by the reappearance of most primary-vaccination clones (around 95% CD4, around 90% CD8).

In TCRdb, the 5' RACE reads were re-called with MiXCR into one record per CDR3 protein. The table includes approximately 600,000 distinct CDR3 sequences, about 12% detected once. This clonotype was seen only a few times. As yet, its antigen is unknown. This CDR3 comprises 15 residues. The trim removed 3 bases at V and 4 bases at J, leaving 3 bases unmatched. Germline V lookup: CDR1 SGDLS, CDR2 YYNGEE. This chain joins TRBV9 and TRBJ2-1; 11 nucleotides match TRBD2. The material was PBMCs, obtained on the day of the yellow fever booster vaccination. This sequence was found in a man under 40 who received the YFV17D yellow fever vaccine. Written as DNA, the CDR3 is TGTGCCAGCAGCGCCTCTAGCGGGAGGTACAATGAGCAGTTCTTC. It specifies CASSASSGRYNEQFF. Full variable domain (rest looked up from reference TRBV9 and TRBJ2-1): DSGVTQTPKHLITATGQRVTLRCSPRSGDLSVYWYQQSLDQGLQFLIQYYNGEERAKGNILERFSAQQFPDLHSELNLSSLELGDSALYFCASSASSGRYNEQFFGPGTRLTVL.